This T cell receptor beta chain appears in the sequencing data of a study of identifying expanded T cells in peripheral blood. Overall study findings and caveats: Technical replicates showed around 1.2 changed clones; two weeks 15 to 20; four weeks 19.

This clone has just one count. No antigen is known for it. This table comes from immunoSEQ multiplex PCR, and its TCRdb copy is limited to in-frame clones, with some not included. Counted here are about 100,000 clones, 70% to 90% occurring once; the ten biggest clones make up roughly an eighth. The sample comprised blood. The receptor comes from a person aged 18 to 70 in good health.

The CDR3 loop reads CASSLTQGGNQPQHF. The CDR3 nucleotides are TGTGCCAGCAGCTTGACACAGGGGGGCAATCAGCCCCAGCATTTT. The chain couples TRBV5-6 to TRBJ1-5; TRBD1 matches at 8 bases. Germline V gene sequence: CDR1 SGHDT, CDR2 YYEEEE. The CDR3 consists of 15 residues. V trimming: 1 base; J trimming: 2 bases; junction bases outside the gene matches: 2.